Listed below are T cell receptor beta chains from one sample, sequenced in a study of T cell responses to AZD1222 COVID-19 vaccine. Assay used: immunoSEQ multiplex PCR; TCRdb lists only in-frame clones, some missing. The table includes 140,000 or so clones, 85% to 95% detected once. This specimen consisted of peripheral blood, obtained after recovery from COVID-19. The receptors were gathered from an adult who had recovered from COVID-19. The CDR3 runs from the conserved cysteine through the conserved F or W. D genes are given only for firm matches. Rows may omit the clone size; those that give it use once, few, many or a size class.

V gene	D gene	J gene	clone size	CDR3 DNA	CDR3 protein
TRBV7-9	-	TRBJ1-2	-	TGTGCCAGCAGCTTAGCGGGCAGGGAAGGTGAAGGCTACACCTTC	CASSLAGREGEGYTF
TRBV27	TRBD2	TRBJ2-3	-	TGTGCCAGCAGTCTACGGACTAGCGGGGATACGCAGTATTTT	CASSLRTSGDTQYF
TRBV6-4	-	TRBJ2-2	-	TGTGCCAGCAGTGAGAAACAAACCACCGGGGAGCTGTTTTTT	CASSEKQTTGELFF
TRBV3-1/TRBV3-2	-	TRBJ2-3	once	TGTGCCAGCAGCCAAGAGAATACGCAGTATTTT	CASSQENTQYF
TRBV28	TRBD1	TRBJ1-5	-	TGTGCCATTAAACAGGGGAGTCGTCAGCCCCAGCATTTT	CAIKQGSRQPQHF
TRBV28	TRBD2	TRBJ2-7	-	TGTGCCAGCAGTGCTTTAGCGGGAGCCCTCTACGAGCAGTACTTC	CASSALAGALYEQYF
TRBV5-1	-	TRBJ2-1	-	TGCGCCAGCAGCCCCATGACAGATTACAATGAGCAGTTCTTC	CASSPMTDYNEQFF
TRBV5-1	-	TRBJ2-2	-	TGCGCCAGCAGCTTGGTTAGCGGAGCCACCGGGGAGCTGTTTTTT	CASSLVSGATGELFF
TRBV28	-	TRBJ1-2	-	TGTGCCAGCAGTTTTATCGGAGGAGGCTACACCTTC	CASSFIGGGYTF
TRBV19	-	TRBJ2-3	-	TGTGCCAGCGGCGGACAGAGCACAGATACGCAGTATTTT	CASGGQSTDTQYF
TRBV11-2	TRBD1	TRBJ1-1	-	TGTGCCAGCAGCTCCAGGGACAGCTCAAGGAACACTGAAGCTTTCTTT	CASSSRDSSRNTEAFF
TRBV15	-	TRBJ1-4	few	TGTGCCACCAGCAGAGTGCTGGATAATAATGAAAAACTGTTTTTT	CATSRVLDNNEKLFF
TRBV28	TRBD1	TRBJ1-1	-	TGTGCCAGCAGTTTGACAGGGCCCATGGGGACTGAAGCTTTCTTT	CASSLTGPMGTEAFF
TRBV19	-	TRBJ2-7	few	TGTGCCAGTAGTGTACTCGTGAGCTCCTACGAGCAGTACTTC	CASSVLVSSYEQYF
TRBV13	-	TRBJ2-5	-	TGTGCCAGCAGTTCCCGACAGTTTTTGGAGACCCAGTACTTC	CASSSRQFLETQYF
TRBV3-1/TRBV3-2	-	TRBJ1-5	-	TGTGCCAGCAGCCAAGACAGGGTACGGCAGCCCCAGCATTTT	CASSQDRVRQPQHF
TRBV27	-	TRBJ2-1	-	TGTGCCAGCAGTTTATCGAGAGACACTGAGCAGTTCTTC	CASSLSRDTEQFF
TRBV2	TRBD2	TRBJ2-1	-	TGTGCCAGCAGTGCGGACGGGAGGGCTAGCAATGAGCAGTTCTTC	CASSADGRASNEQFF
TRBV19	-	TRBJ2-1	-	TGTGCCAGTAGTACGGATACACTAGGCGGGATCTACAATGAGCAGTTCTTC	CASSTDTLGGIYNEQFF
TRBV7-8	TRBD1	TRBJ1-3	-	TGTGCCAGCAGCTTAACCCGGGACAGCAGATTTTCCTCTGGAAACACCATATATTTT	CASSLTRDSRFSSGNTIYF
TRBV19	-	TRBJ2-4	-	TGTGCCAGTGGGGAACGGGGCGCAGGTAACATTCAGTACTTC	CASGERGAGNIQYF
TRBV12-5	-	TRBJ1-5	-	TGTGCTAGTGGTTTAGACGGTGATCAGCCCCAGCATTTT	CASGLDGDQPQHF
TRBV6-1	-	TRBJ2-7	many	TGTGCCAGCAGTGAAGTCTCCGGGGAATCCTACGAGCAGTACTTC	CASSEVSGESYEQYF
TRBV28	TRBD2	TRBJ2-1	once	TGTGCCAGCAGGGCAGGGACTAGCGTATACAATGAGCAGTTCTTC	CASRAGTSVYNEQFF
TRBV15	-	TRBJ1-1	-	TGTGCCACCAGCAGAGCGGGAGGGCGCCCGGCGGGCACTGAAGCTTTCTTT	CATSRAGGRPAGTEAFF
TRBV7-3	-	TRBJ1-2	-	TGTGCCAGCAGCCCCGGGGGGCTGTCGAGGAACTATGGCTACACCTTC	CASSPGGLSRNYGYTF
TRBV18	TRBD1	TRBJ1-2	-	TGTGCCAGCTCACGGGACAGGGAAGTCGGAGGCTACACCTTC	CASSRDREVGGYTF
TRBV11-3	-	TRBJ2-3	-	TGTGCCAGCAGCTCTCGGACAGGAGGGGCAGATACGCAGTATTTT	CASSSRTGGADTQYF
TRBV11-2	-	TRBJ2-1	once	TGTGCCAGCAGCTTAGGGCGAGGACAGAGCTACAATGAGCAGTTCTTC	CASSLGRGQSYNEQFF
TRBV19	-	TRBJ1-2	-	TGTGCCAGTAGTATCACGAACAGCAACTATGGCTACACCTTC	CASSITNSNYGYTF
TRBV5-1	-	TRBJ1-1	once	TGCGCCAGCAGGTGGAAACAGAACACTGAAGCTTTCTTT	CASRWKQNTEAFF
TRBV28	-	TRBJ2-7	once	TGTGCCAGCAGCTCCCAGCAGGGAACATCCTACGAGCAGTACTTC	CASSSQQGTSYEQYF
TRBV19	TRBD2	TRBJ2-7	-	TGTGCCAGTAGTAGCCACCCGACTAGCGGTTCCTACGAGCAGTACTTC	CASSSHPTSGSYEQYF
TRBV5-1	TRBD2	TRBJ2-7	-	TGCGCCAGCAGCGACGGGACTAGCGGGGGCTACGAGCAGTACTTC	CASSDGTSGGYEQYF
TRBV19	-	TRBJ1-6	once	TGTGCCAGTAGTATGTTACCGACAGAGAATTCACCCCTCCACTTT	CASSMLPTENSPLHF
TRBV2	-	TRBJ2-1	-	TGTGCCAGCAGTTACAGCGGTGAGCAGTTCTTC	CASSYSGEQFF
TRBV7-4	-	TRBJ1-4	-	TGTGCCAGCAGCTTATTCGGACAGCCTTTGGAACTGTTTTTT	CASSLFGQPLELFF
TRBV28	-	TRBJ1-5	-	TGTGCCAGCAGTTTATGGGGGGGTAGCGGGAGTAGCAATCAGCCCCAGCATTTT	CASSLWGGSGSSNQPQHF
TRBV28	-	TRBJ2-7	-	TGTGCCAGCAGTTTATCGCGGATCTACGAGCAGTACTTC	CASSLSRIYEQYF
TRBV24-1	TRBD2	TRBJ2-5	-	TGTGCCACCAGTGATTCGGGGCTAGCGGGAGGGCAAGAGACCCAGTACTTC	CATSDSGLAGGQETQYF
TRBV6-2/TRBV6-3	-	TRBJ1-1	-	TGTGCCAGCAGTTACCCCTCGGGACTGAACACTGAAGCTTTCTTT	CASSYPSGLNTEAFF
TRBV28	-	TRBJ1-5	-	TGTGCCAGCAGTTTTCCCAACTCGTTTAGTGATCAGCCCCAGCATTTT	CASSFPNSFSDQPQHF
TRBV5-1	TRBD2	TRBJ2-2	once	TGCGCCAGCAGAAGTCGAGCGGGAGGGCCAACCGGGGAGCTGTTTTTT	CASRSRAGGPTGELFF
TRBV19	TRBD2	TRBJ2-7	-	TGTGCCAGTAGTATAGCAGGCTGGGCGGGAGTGTACGAGCAGTACTTC	CASSIAGWAGVYEQYF
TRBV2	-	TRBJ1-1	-	TGTGCCAGCAGGGCTACTGGACAGTTGATTGAAGCTTTCTTT	CASRATGQLIEAFF
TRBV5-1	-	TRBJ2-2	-	TGCGCCAGCTCCCGGGGGGCGCGGGACACCGGGGAGCTGTTTTTT	CASSRGARDTGELFF
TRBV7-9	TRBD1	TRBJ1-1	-	TGTGCCAGCAGCTTGGGAGGACAGGGACCTGAAGCTTTCTTT	CASSLGGQGPEAFF
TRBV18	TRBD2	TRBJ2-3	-	TGTGCCAGCTCACCAGCCGGGAGGTCCACAGATACGCAGTATTTT	CASSPAGRSTDTQYF
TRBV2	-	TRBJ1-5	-	TGTGCCAGCAGTGCAGGGGTTGAAGGGCAGCCCCAGCATTTT	CASSAGVEGQPQHF
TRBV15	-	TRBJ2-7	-	TGTGCCACCAGCAGAGATTCGGAGGGGTCCTACGAGCAGTACTTC	CATSRDSEGSYEQYF
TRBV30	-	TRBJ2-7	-	TGTGCCTGGAGTGTGAGTCGGGGATCCGAGCAGTACTTC	CAWSVSRGSEQYF
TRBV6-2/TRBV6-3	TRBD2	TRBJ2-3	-	TGTGCCAGCAGTTACCGACGGACTAGCGGAAGCACAGATACGCAGTATTTT	CASSYRRTSGSTDTQYF
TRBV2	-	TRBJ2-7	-	TGTGCCAGCAGGGCTAATTACGAGCAGTACTTC	CASRANYEQYF
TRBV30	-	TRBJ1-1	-	TGTGCCTGGACGGACACCGAATTTGAAGCTTTCTTT	CAWTDTEFEAFF
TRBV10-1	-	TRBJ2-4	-	TGCGCCAGCAGTGAGTCCACCCCCCCAGGGCGCAAAAACATTCAGTACTTC	CASSESTPPGRKNIQYF
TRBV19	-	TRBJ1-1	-	TGTGCCAGTACGGGGACGTGGGACACTGAAGCTTTCTTT	CASTGTWDTEAFF
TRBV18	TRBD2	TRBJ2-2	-	TGTGCCAGCTCACTTCTAGCGGCGGTAGGCGGGGAGCTGTTTTTT	CASSLLAAVGGELFF